This passage covers 28 T cell receptor beta chains from one sample sequenced in a study of blood T cell repertoires in COVID-19. The data were produced by immunoSEQ multiplex PCR, yet TCRdb's version contains in-frame clones alone and is incomplete. The table records some 230,000 clones, 70% to 85% of them present only once. Input material: PBMCs or T cells enriched from blood (not recorded which). These receptors were obtained from a man aged 35 to 55 who had recovered from COVID-19.

The CDR3 here is CASRISGIGGQPQHF. CDR3 nucleotides: TGTGCCAGCAGAATATCAGGGATAGGTGGTCAGCCCCAGCATTTT. The rearrangement uses TRBV6-5 and TRBJ1-5; D may be TRBD1 (5 bases). The CDR3 length is 15 residues. V shed 6 bases and J shed 6 bases, with 18 bases lying between them. Germline-derived CDR1 and CDR2 are MNHEY and SVGAGI.

This chain links TRBV7-8 with TRBJ2-5, with D uncertain. V lost 6 bases and J 2 bases, leaving 16 bases between the germline ends. Germline V lookup: CDR1 SGHVS, CDR2 FQNEAQ. The CDR3 runs 15 residues. The CDR3 is CASRSGFLRQETQYF. CDR3 nucleotides: TGTGCCAGCAGATCAGGTTTTTTAAGGCAAGAGACCCAGTACTTC.

V and J are TRBV3-1 (or the pseudogene TRBV3-2) and TRBJ2-3; 9 positions agree with TRBD1. The CDR3 consists of 15 residues. V lost 3 bases to trimming and J lost 6 bases; unmatched junction nucleotides: 7. Germline loops: CDR1 LGHDT, CDR2 YNNKEL (reference sequence). Here the CDR3 reads CASSHWDREADTQYF. The CDR3 nucleotides read TGTGCCAGCAGCCACTGGGACAGGGAAGCGGATACGCAGTATTTT.

V and J are TRBV2 and TRBJ2-2; 13 bases fit TRBD2. This CDR3 is built from 15 residues. The trim removed 7 bases at V and 8 bases at J, leaving 7 bases unmatched. Germline values: CDR1 SNHLY, CDR2 FYNNEI. CDR3 sequence (DNA): TGTGCCAGCATCCGACGGACTAGCGGGGGTGGGGAGCTGTTTTTT. Translation: CASIRRTSGGGELFF.

The chain links TRBV6-4 to TRBJ2-2; TRBD2 is a possible D gene (5 bases). The V end lost 8 bases, the J end lost 7 bases, and 17 bases lay between the germline ends. Germline V gene lookup returns CDR1 MRHNA and CDR2 SNTAGT. This CDR3 comprises 14 residues. DNA for the CDR3: TGTGCCAGCTCTCCTTATGAGGGCGTCGGGGAGCTGTTTTTT. Its translation: CASSPYEGVGELFF.

The chain has TRBV19 and TRBJ2-3, with a weak D call TRBD2 (6 bases). The V gene's germline CDR1 is LNHDA and CDR2 SQIVND (reference sequence). Trimming cost V 6 bases and J 3 bases, with 13 bases left between them. The CDR3 runs to 14 residues. The CDR3 reads CASRIGEETDTQYF. Here the CDR3 DNA reads TGTGCCAGTAGGATTGGGGAGGAAACAGATACGCAGTATTTT.

The rearrangement joins TRBV2 to TRBJ1-6, with 7 bases matching TRBD1. The germline CDR1 and CDR2 sequences are SNHLY and FYNNEI. The ends lost 4 bases at V and 7 bases at J; junction bases unmatched: 4. CDR3 size: 14 residues. DNA for the CDR3: TGTGCCAGCAGTGGAGGGACAGTCAATTCACCCCTCCACTTT. Protein: CASSGGTVNSPLHF. Full variable domain (remainder filled in from reference TRBV2 and TRBJ1-6): EPEVTQTPSHQVTQMGQEVILRCVPISNHLYFYWYRQILGQKVEFLVSFYNNEISEKSEIFDDQFSVERPDGSNFTLKIRSTKLEDSAMYFCASSGGTVNSPLHFGNGTRLTVT.

The V call is TRBV25-1, the J call TRBJ1-1; 9 bases line up with TRBD1. In germline, CDR1 is MGHDK, CDR2 SYGVNS. V gave up 7 bases and J gave up 1 base; unmatched junction bases: 10. The CDR3 runs to 16 residues. DNA of the CDR3: TGTGCCAGCAAAAAACAGGGGGCGGGTAAGAACACTGAAGCTTTCTTT. Amino acid sequence: CASKKQGAGKNTEAFF.

This clone was detected a few times. The chain has TRBV19 and TRBJ2-1; D ambiguous. CDR3 length: 13 residues. Between the trimmed V and J ends, which lost 6 bases and 8 bases, there was a span of 14 bases. Germline assignment: CDR1 LNHDA and CDR2 SQIVND (reference sequence). The CDR3 loop reads CASRQRIDYEQFF. CDR3 nucleotide sequence: TGTGCCAGTAGACAGAGAATTGATTATGAGCAGTTCTTC.

The chain has TRBV23-1 and TRBJ1-2; TRBD1 matches 8 bases. TRBV23-1 is noted as an ORF with a role that remains uncertain. Trimming at V came to 7 bases and at J to 5 bases, leaving 3 bases not matched to a gene. The CDR3 loop spans 12 amino acids. The chain's CDR3 is CASTRQGYGYTF. Here the CDR3 DNA reads TGCGCCAGCACCAGACAGGGGTATGGCTACACCTTC.

The J gene is TRBJ2-1, the V gene TRBV29-1; 8 positions agree with TRBD1. The V gene end was trimmed by 7 bases and the J gene end by 3 bases; junction bases not matched to a gene: 17. Germline loops: CDR1 SQVTM, CDR2 ANQGSEA. This CDR3 has 17 amino acids. CDR3 sequence (DNA): TGCAGCGCCCACATCCCAACCCCAGGGGGCGACTACAATGAGCAGTTCTTC. Translation gives CSAHIPTPGGDYNEQFF.

This clone was recorded many times. The CDR3 DNA reads as TGTGCCAGCAGCTATGCGGTCCACTACAATGAGCAGTTCTTC. Its protein is CASSYAVHYNEQFF. The V gene is TRBV7-8, the J gene TRBJ2-1; D unresolved. The CDR3 runs to 14 residues. The germline V gene has CDR1 SGHVS and CDR2 FQNEAQ. Trimming left V 4 bases short and J 3 bases short, with 10 bases between.

The chain is built from TRBV3-1 (or the pseudogene TRBV3-2) and TRBJ2-3; D is undetermined. Germline V gives CDR1 LGHDT, CDR2 YNNKEL (reference sequence). V lost 4 bases and J 6 bases, leaving 20 bases between the germline ends. This CDR3 is 16 amino acids long. As DNA, the CDR3 is TGTGCCAGCAGCCGCAGACGGCAAGTGCAGGTGGATACGCAGTATTTT. Translation gives CASSRRRQVQVDTQYF.

This chain links TRBV28 with TRBJ1-2; D perhaps matches TRBD1 (5 bases). Germline values: CDR1 MDHEN, CDR2 SYDVKM. The CDR3 is made up of 13 amino acids. Trimming stripped 5 bases from V and 0 bases from J, with 7 bases between. The CDR3 is CASSGASNYGYTF. CDR3 coding DNA: TGTGCCAGCAGTGGGGCATCTAACTATGGCTACACCTTC.

The V call is TRBV6-1, the J call TRBJ1-3; 7 bases are shared with TRBD1. Germline CDR1 MNHNS, CDR2 SASEGT. V gave up 1 base and J gave up 4 bases; unmatched junction bases: 7. The CDR3 contains 16 residues. The CDR3 sequence: CASSEVGPGQGNTIYF. CDR3 nucleotide sequence: TGTGCCAGCAGTGAAGTTGGCCCGGGACAGGGAAACACCATATATTTT.

This chain connects TRBV3-1 (or the pseudogene TRBV3-2) to TRBJ1-1, with D uncertain. The ends were cut back, 3 bases at V and 0 bases at J, with 14 bases in the middle. CDR3 size: 16 residues. The germline V gene encodes CDR1 LGHDT and CDR2 YNNKEL (reference sequence). CDR3 residues: CASSQRGGTMNTEAFF. The CDR3 DNA is TGTGCCAGCAGCCAGAGAGGAGGCACCATGAACACTGAAGCTTTCTTT.

The genes are TRBV2 and TRBJ1-6; unclear D gene. The germline gives CDR1 SNHLY, CDR2 FYNNEI. Trimming took 5 bases from V and 9 from J, leaving 17 bases between them. The length of the CDR3 is 15 residues. The CDR3 region is CASSLRLAVGSPLHF. Written as DNA, the CDR3 is TGTGCCAGCAGTCTCCGACTGGCGGTTGGTTCACCCCTCCACTTT.

This clone was found a few times. V and J are TRBV10-2 and TRBJ1-1, with D possibly being TRBD1 (5 bases). CDR3 size: 14 residues. Germline V gene sequence: CDR1 WSHSY, CDR2 SAAADI. Trimming shortened V by 7 bases and J by 7 bases, and 19 bases separated the two germline ends. As DNA, the CDR3 is TGCGCCAGCACCGGCAGGCAGGGCAGGAGTGAAGCTTTCTTT. Translation: CASTGRQGRSEAFF.

The CDR3 loop reads CASSLFSYEQYF. In nucleotides, the CDR3 is TGTGCCAGCAGCTTATTTAGCTACGAGCAGTACTTC. The rearrangement links TRBV7-9 to TRBJ2-7; no reliable D call. The germline gives CDR1 SEHNR, CDR2 FQNEAQ (reference sequence). This CDR3 has 12 amino acids. Between the trimmed V and J ends, which lost 2 bases and 3 bases, there was a span of 5 bases.

This clone was detected only a few times. The rearrangement links TRBV5-1 to TRBJ1-4; no firm D call. The CDR3 is 13 amino acids. Germline V gives CDR1 SGHRS, CDR2 YFSETQ. Trimming removed 6 bases from V and 7 bases from J, with 13 bases in between. For the CDR3, the DNA is TGCGCCAGCACCACGGACTGGACTGAAAAACTGTTTTTT. Translating it yields CASTTDWTEKLFF.

In its sample, this clone was seen once. V gene TRBV6-5 combines with J gene TRBJ2-1, with 9 bases lining up with TRBD2. The CDR3 is 15 amino acids. Trimming took 10 bases from V and 6 from J; bases not matched to a gene: 13. CDR1 MNHEY and CDR2 SVGAGI come from the germline V gene. The CDR3 coding sequence is TGTGCCACCTCCCTGCTAGCGGGAAGCATCAATGAGCAGTTCTTC. Protein sequence: CATSLLAGSINEQFF.

The chain joins TRBV2 to TRBJ1-1; no clear D. Trimming removed 5 bases at V and 1 base at J, with 8 bases between. The CDR3 totals 13 residues. CDR1 and CDR2 (germline): SNHLY, FYNNEI. The CDR3 DNA sequence: TGTGCCAGCAGTCGGGATCAGAACACTGAAGCTTTCTTT. It specifies CASSRDQNTEAFF.

The chain links TRBV19 to TRBJ2-7; 7 bases are a match to TRBD2. Unmatched junction bases numbered 3, after V lost 1 base and J lost 0 bases. Germline V CDR1 and CDR2: LNHDA, SQIVND (reference sequence). The CDR3 is made up of 15 amino acids. CDR3 amino acids: CASSIGAGASYEQYF. The DNA for the CDR3 is TGTGCCAGTAGTATAGGGGCGGGAGCCTCCTACGAGCAGTACTTC.

This sequence joins TRBV28 and TRBJ1-1; 9 nucleotides match TRBD1. The CDR3 runs to 16 residues. J gave up 5 bases and V 4 bases, and 11 bases lay outside the gene matches. Per the germline V gene, CDR1 is MDHEN and CDR2 is SYDVKM. Written as DNA, the CDR3 is TGTGCCAGCAGTTCCGGACAGGGGCGAGGACGGACTGAAGCTTTCTTT. Translating it yields CASSSGQGRGRTEAFF.

The chain couples TRBV7-2 to TRBJ2-7; D gene ambiguous. CDR1 and CDR2 (germline): SGHTA, FQGNSA. Trimming took 3 bases from V and 5 from J, leaving 14 bases between them. This CDR3 comprises 14 residues. CDR3 in amino acids: CASSFNSGPHEQYF. The CDR3 nucleotides read TGTGCCAGCAGCTTCAACTCAGGTCCCCACGAGCAGTACTTC.

This chain uses TRBV11-2 with TRBJ2-3; D is ambiguous. With 5 bases removed from V and 4 bases from J, the gap between germline ends came to 10 bases. CDR1 is SGHAT and CDR2 is FQNNGV in the germline V gene. CDR3 size: 13 residues. CDR3 sequence (DNA): TGTGCCAGCAGCCAAAACATCGCAGATACGCAGTATTTT. It codes for CASSQNIADTQYF.

This clone was counted a few times. This chain joins TRBV7-9 and TRBJ1-6; D not resolved. V gave up 7 bases and J gave up 7 bases, with 17 bases separating them. The CDR3 consists of 15 residues. In germline, CDR1 is SEHNR, CDR2 FQNEAQ (reference sequence). CDR3 in amino acids: CASTNYRDFNSPLHF. DNA of the CDR3: TGTGCCAGCACCAACTACCGGGATTTCAATTCACCCCTCCACTTT.

V and J are TRBV5-1 and TRBJ2-1, with D perhaps TRBD2 (5 bases). Deletions cut 0 bases from V and 5 bases from J, with 21 bases between. This CDR3 contains 18 residues. In germline, CDR1 is SGHRS, CDR2 YFSETQ. CDR3 sequence: CASSLVAWGRPGDNEQFF. The CDR3 region has the DNA TGCGCCAGCAGCTTGGTAGCGTGGGGAAGGCCCGGTGACAATGAGCAGTTCTTC.